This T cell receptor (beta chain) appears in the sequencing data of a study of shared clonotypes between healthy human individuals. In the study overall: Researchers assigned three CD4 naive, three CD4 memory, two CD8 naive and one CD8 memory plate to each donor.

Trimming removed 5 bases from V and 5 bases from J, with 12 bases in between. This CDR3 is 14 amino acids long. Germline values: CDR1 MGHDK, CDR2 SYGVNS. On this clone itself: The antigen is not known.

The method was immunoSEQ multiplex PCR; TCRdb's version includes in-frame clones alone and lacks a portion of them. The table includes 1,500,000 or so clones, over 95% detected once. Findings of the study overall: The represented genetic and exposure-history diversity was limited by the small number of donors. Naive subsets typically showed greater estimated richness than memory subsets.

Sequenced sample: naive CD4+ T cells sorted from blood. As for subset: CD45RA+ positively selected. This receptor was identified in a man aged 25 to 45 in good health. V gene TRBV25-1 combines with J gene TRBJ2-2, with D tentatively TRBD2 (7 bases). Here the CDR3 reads CASSPRGGTGELFF. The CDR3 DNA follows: TGTGCCAGCAGTCCAAGGGGGGGTACCGGGGAGCTGTTTTTT.